This is a list of T cell receptor beta chains from one sample in a study of shared clonotypes between healthy human individuals. Measured with immunoSEQ multiplex PCR; TCRdb has only the in-frame clones, and not every one. The sample comprises 2.3 million or so clones, about 92% of which are singletons, and roughly 0.36% rests with the top ten. Specimen: naive CD4+ T cells from PBMCs. These receptors all stem from a man aged 18-30 years in good health. Some clones in this sample may be carry-over from other donors' samples. Both conserved end residues are part of each CDR3. D genes are given only for firm matches. Size is omitted from some rows. Given values are once, few, many or a class for expanded clones.

CDR3aa | CDR3nt | j_gene | d_gene | v_gene | abundance
CASSWTGTMGLLGTQYF | TGTGCCAGCAGTTGGACCGGGACAATGGGCCTTTTGGGTACGCAGTATTTT | TRBJ2-3 | - | TRBV27 | -
CASSRYREQYF | TGTGCCAGCAGCCGCTACAGGGAGCAGTACTTC | TRBJ2-7 | - | TRBV11-2 | -
CASSRGGGGAYEQYF | TGTGCCAGCAGCCGCGGGGGAGGGGGCGCGTACGAGCAGTACTTC | TRBJ2-7 | - | TRBV7-9 | -
CASIQGGGTEAFF | TGTGCCAGTATCCAGGGGGGAGGCACTGAAGCTTTCTTT | TRBJ1-1 | TRBD1 | TRBV19 | -
CASSPRGIRAKNIQYF | TGTGCCAGCAGCCCCAGGGGTATCAGAGCCAAAAACATTCAGTACTTC | TRBJ2-4 | - | TRBV11-2 | -
CASSPGTGEGEQYF | TGCGCCAGCAGCCCCGGGACAGGGGAGGGTGAGCAGTACTTC | TRBJ2-7 | TRBD1 | TRBV5-1 | -
CASSVVGGRFSGNTIYF | TGTGCCAGCAGCGTAGTTGGGGGGCGTTTCTCTGGAAACACCATATATTTT | TRBJ1-3 | - | TRBV9 | -
CASSGVAATDTQYF | TGTGCCAGTAGTGGAGTAGCGGCCACAGATACGCAGTATTTT | TRBJ2-3 | - | TRBV19 | once
CASSQGSGTDNEQFF | TGTGCCAGCAGCCAAGGGAGCGGGACCGACAATGAGCAGTTCTTC | TRBJ2-1 | TRBD2 | TRBV4-2 | -
CASSRDRNQPQHF | TGTGCCAGCAGTCGGGACAGAAATCAGCCCCAGCATTTT | TRBJ1-5 | TRBD1 | TRBV6-5 | -
CASSYFGTGTNYGYTF | TGTGCCAGCAGTTACTTCGGGACAGGGACTAACTATGGCTACACCTTC | TRBJ1-2 | TRBD1 | TRBV6-5 | -
CSVDRLGLAGDLTDTQYF | TGCAGCGTTGACCGACTCGGACTAGCGGGAGATCTGACAGATACGCAGTATTTT | TRBJ2-3 | TRBD2 | TRBV29-1 | -
CASSAGQGASGNTIYF | TGTGCCAGCAGCGCAGGACAGGGGGCTTCTGGAAACACCATATATTTT | TRBJ1-3 | TRBD1 | TRBV9 | once
CASSPLGSGGYTF | TGTGCCAGCAGCCCTCTGGGGTCAGGTGGCTACACCTTC | TRBJ1-2 | - | TRBV28 | -
CASSDTGWGEQYF | TGTGCCAGCAGTGACACAGGATGGGGGGAGCAGTACTTC | TRBJ2-7 | - | TRBV6-1 | -
CASSLAQGSRYTF | TGCGCCAGCAGCTTGGCACAGGGAAGTCGCTACACCTTC | TRBJ1-2 | - | TRBV5-1 | -
CASSSREENYGYTF | TGTGCCAGCAGTTCCAGGGAGGAGAACTATGGCTACACCTTC | TRBJ1-2 | - | TRBV27 | -
CASSLRPAEAFF | TGTGCCAGCAGCCTCCGTCCAGCTGAAGCTTTCTTT | TRBJ1-1 | - | TRBV7-9 | -
CASSRGLGTEAFF | TGTGCCAGCAGCAGGGGGCTCGGGACTGAAGCTTTCTTT | TRBJ1-1 | TRBD1 | TRBV2 | -
CASSLVVGSSTDTQYF | TGTGCCAGCAGCTTGGTGGTTGGCTCCAGCACAGATACGCAGTATTTT | TRBJ2-3 | - | TRBV7-2 | -
CAWSPDRDPLSF | TGTGCCTGGAGCCCCGACAGGGACCCGCTGTCATTC | TRBJ1-2 | TRBD1 | TRBV30 | few
CSAPEDTEAFF | TGCAGTGCTCCAGAGGACACTGAAGCTTTCTTT | TRBJ1-1 | - | TRBV20-1 | -
CASSLSPASSGNTIYF | TGTGCCAGCAGCTTATCCCCAGCCAGCTCTGGAAACACCATATATTTT | TRBJ1-3 | - | TRBV7-2 | once
CASSFFTERGGSGANVLTF | TGTGCCAGCAGCTTCTTTACGGAAAGAGGGGGCTCTGGGGCCAACGTCCTGACTTTC | TRBJ2-6 | - | TRBV7-9 | -
CASSQDLRRNEQFF | TGCGCCAGCAGCCAAGATCTTCGTCGCAATGAGCAGTTCTTC | TRBJ2-1 | - | TRBV4-3 | -
CASSLVTSNQPQHF | TGTGCCAGCAGCCTAGTTACCTCCAATCAGCCCCAGCATTTT | TRBJ1-5 | - | TRBV6-6 | -
CASRQPAQLGHINFNEKLFF | TGTGCCAGCAGACAGCCCGCACAGCTCGGCCACATCAACTTTAATGAAAAACTGTTTTTT | TRBJ1-4 | - | TRBV28 | -
CASAVAGGSIRYF | - | TRBJ2-7 | - | TRBV25-1 | -
CASSPRDRGYGANVLTF | TGTGCCAGCAGCCCTCGGGACAGGGGATATGGGGCCAACGTCCTGACTTTC | TRBJ2-6 | TRBD1 | TRBV7-8 | -
CASSAELQGPSGNTIYF | TGTGCCAGCAGCGCAGAGCTACAGGGCCCTTCTGGAAACACCATATATTTT | TRBJ1-3 | - | TRBV9 | -
CASSLVAQNNEKLFF | TGCGCCAGCAGCTTGGTGGCGCAGAATAATGAAAAACTGTTTTTT | TRBJ1-4 | - | TRBV5-1 | -
CASSPPGLGLNEQYF | TGTGCCAGCAGCCCGCCGGGACTAGGTCTCAACGAGCAGTACTTC | TRBJ2-7 | TRBD2 | TRBV7-6 | -
CASSHLEGIANYGYTF | TGTGCCAGCTCACATCTGGAGGGGATAGCTAACTATGGCTACACCTTC | TRBJ1-2 | - | TRBV18 | -
CASSSQTGGYEQYF | TGCGCCAGCAGCTCACAGACAGGGGGCTACGAGCAGTACTTC | TRBJ2-7 | TRBD1 | TRBV5-1 | -
CASIGGGEGYTF | TGTGCCAGCATCGGGGGTGGAGAAGGCTACACCTTC | TRBJ1-2 | - | TRBV28 | -
CASSQDRAGGYTF | TGTGCCAGCAGCCAGGACAGGGCTGGTGGCTACACCTTC | TRBJ1-2 | TRBD1 | TRBV28 | -
CASRDSYGYTF | TGTGCCAGCAGGGACAGCTATGGCTACACCTTC | TRBJ1-2 | TRBD1 | TRBV19 | -
CAINGQGANYGYTF | TGTGCCATCAACGGACAGGGGGCCAACTATGGCTACACCTTC | TRBJ1-2 | TRBD1 | TRBV10-3 | few
CASSLRKQNEQYF | TGTGCCAGCAGCTTGCGAAAGCAGAACGAGCAGTACTTC | TRBJ2-7 | - | TRBV5-6 | -
CASSPRTGWHEQFF | TGCGCCAGCAGCCCGCGGACAGGGTGGCATGAGCAGTTCTTC | TRBJ2-1 | TRBD1 | TRBV4-1 | -
CASSRLAGVNEQYF | TGTGCCAGCAGCCGACTAGCGGGAGTGAACGAGCAGTACTTC | TRBJ2-7 | TRBD2 | TRBV11-2 | -
CASSVTGSYGYTF | TGCGCCAGCAGTGTTACAGGGAGCTATGGCTACACCTTC | TRBJ1-2 | - | TRBV10-1 | few
CASTRVGSSYNEQFF | TGTGCCAGCACCAGGGTGGGAAGCTCCTACAATGAGCAGTTCTTC | TRBJ2-1 | - | TRBV5-4 | -